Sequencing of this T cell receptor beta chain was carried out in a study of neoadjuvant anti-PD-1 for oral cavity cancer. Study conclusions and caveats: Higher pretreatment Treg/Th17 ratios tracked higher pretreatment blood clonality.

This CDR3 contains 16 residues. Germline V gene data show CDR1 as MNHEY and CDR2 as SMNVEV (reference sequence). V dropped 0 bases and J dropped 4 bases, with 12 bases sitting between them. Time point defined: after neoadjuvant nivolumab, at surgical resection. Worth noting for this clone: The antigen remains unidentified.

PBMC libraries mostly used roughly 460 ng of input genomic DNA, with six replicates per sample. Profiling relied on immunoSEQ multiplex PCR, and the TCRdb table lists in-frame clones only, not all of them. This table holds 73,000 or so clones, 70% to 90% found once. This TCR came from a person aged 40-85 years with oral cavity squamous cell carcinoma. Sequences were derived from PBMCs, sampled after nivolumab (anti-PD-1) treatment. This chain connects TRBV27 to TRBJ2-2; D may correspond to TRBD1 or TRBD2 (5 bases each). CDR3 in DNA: TGTGCCAGCAGTTTATCGTTTACGAGGGGCACCGGGGAGCTGTTTTTT. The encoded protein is CASSLSFTRGTGELFF.